This entry lists 8 T cell receptor beta chains sequenced from one sample in a study of T cell responses to AZD1222 COVID-19 vaccine. Here immunoSEQ multiplex PCR was the method, and the copy in TCRdb shows in-frame clones only, minus some. The data show more than 95,000 clones, 70% to 90% seen once. The sequences come from peripheral blood, collected on day 0 of AZD1222 vaccination. These receptors were taken from an adult in good health.

The chain is built from TRBV27 and TRBJ2-7, with a weak D call TRBD1 (6 bases). V gave up 5 bases and J gave up 7 bases, with 15 bases separating them. Germline CDR1 reads MNHEY; CDR2 reads SMNVEV (reference sequence). The CDR3 contains 13 residues. The CDR3 loop is CASSNQGFREQYF. The CDR3 DNA is TGTGCCAGCAGTAACCAGGGGTTCAGGGAGCAGTACTTC.

This clone was seen a handful of times. The chain recombines TRBV2 with TRBJ1-6, with 7 positions matching TRBD1. With V trimmed by 9 bases and J by 4 bases, 6 bases remained unmatched. Germline CDR1 is SNHLY and CDR2 is FYNNEI. The CDR3 is made up of 14 amino acids. This CDR3 is CARRDRDYNSPLHF. The CDR3 DNA sequence: TGTGCCAGAAGGGACAGAGATTATAATTCACCCCTCCACTTT.

V usage is TRBV4-1 and J usage is TRBJ1-2; 8 nucleotides align to TRBD1. Trimming at V came to 4 bases and at J to 8 bases, leaving 9 bases not matched to a gene. Germline CDR1 MGHRA, CDR2 YSYEKL. The CDR3 loop spans 14 amino acids. As DNA, the CDR3 is TGCGCCAGCAGCCGAGGACAGGGAGACGAGGGCTACACCTTC. Translated: CASSRGQGDEGYTF.

This chain connects TRBV3-1 (or the pseudogene TRBV3-2) to TRBJ1-1; no clear D. The germline V gene encodes CDR1 LGHDT and CDR2 YNNKEL (reference sequence). There are 13 residues in the CDR3. The V end was cut by 1 base, the J end by 4 bases, with 7 bases between. CDR3 bases: TGTGCCAGCAGCCAAGGTGGGGTCACTGAAGCTTTCTTT. This gives the protein CASSQGGVTEAFF.

The chain is built from TRBV3-1 (or the pseudogene TRBV3-2) and TRBJ2-7, with 10 bases matching TRBD2. This CDR3 is built from 12 residues. CDR1 and CDR2 from the germline V gene are LGHDT and YNNKEL (reference sequence). Trimming at V came to 1 base and at J to 12 bases, leaving 3 bases not matched to a gene. CDR3: CASSQGGTSVYF. The CDR3 DNA reads TGTGCCAGCAGCCAAGGAGGGACTAGCGTGTACTTC.

This rearrangement joins TRBV6-5 to TRBJ1-2, with D perhaps TRBD1 (5 bases). Trimming shortened V by 0 bases and J by 5 bases, and 16 bases separated the two germline ends. Germline CDR1 and CDR2: MNHEY and SVGAGI. The CDR3 has 16 residues. The CDR3 reads CASSYSNQGLIYGYTF. The DNA for the CDR3 is TGTGCCAGCAGTTACTCGAATCAGGGACTAATTTATGGCTACACCTTC.

The rearrangement uses TRBV7-9 and TRBJ2-1, with 9 bases fitting TRBD2. This CDR3 is 17 amino acids long. The V gene end was trimmed by 0 bases and the J gene end by 10 bases; junction bases not matched to a gene: 13. The V gene's germline CDR1 is SEHNR and CDR2 FQNEAQ (reference sequence). This chain's CDR3 is CASSLARASGVRREQFF. CDR3 DNA sequence: TGTGCCAGCAGCTTAGCGAGGGCTAGCGGGGTCCGAAGGGAGCAGTTCTTC.

The chain is built from TRBV7-2 and TRBJ1-3; D unresolved. The germline V gene encodes CDR1 SGHTA and CDR2 FQGNSA. The V gene lost 1 base and the J gene lost 2 bases, with 9 bases spanning the gap. The CDR3 extends over 15 amino acids. CDR3 sequence reads: CASSLDLGTGNTIYF. Written as DNA, the CDR3 is TGTGCCAGCAGCTTAGATCTGGGGACTGGAAACACCATATATTTT.